Detailed here is one T cell receptor beta chain. Germline CDR1 and CDR2: SEHNR and FQNEAQ (reference sequence). This CDR3 is built from 14 residues. After removal of 5 bases from V and 4 bases from J, the junction contained 7 bases not matched to a gene. The sample comes from a study of T cell responses to AZD1222 COVID-19 vaccine. Data came from immunoSEQ multiplex PCR; TCRdb stores just in-frame clones and leaves some out. The sample records under 200,000 clones, 90% being singletons. This rearrangement joins TRBV7-9 to TRBJ1-2; TRBD1 agrees at 7 bases. The receptor was derived from an adult in good health. The source material was peripheral blood, sampled on day 0 of AZD1222 vaccination. In DNA form, the CDR3 reads TGTGCCAGCAGCCCGCCGGGACAGTTCTATGGCTACACCTTC. Protein sequence: CASSPPGQFYGYTF.